At least ten counts were recorded for the clone carrying this T cell receptor (beta chain). The antigen remains unidentified. CDR3 length: 14 residues. The germline CDR1 and CDR2 sequences are MDHEN and SYDVKM. V was pared by 5 bases and J by 6 bases, with 5 bases of the junction left unmatched. This sample stems from a study of spatial heterogeneity in lung cancer. TCRdb analysed the 5' RACE reads with MiXCR anew, one entry per CDR3 protein. This sample has around 60,000 distinct CDR3 sequences, with more than 7% found just once. Overall study results and limits: Expanded tumor TCRs that were ubiquitous appeared in blood more at resection than follow-up.

As to time point: sample taken at primary tumor resection. The input material, whole RNA from tumor, nontumor lung or frozen PBMC, was sequenced unsorted. The rearrangement links TRBV28 to TRBJ2-1, with 9 bases matching TRBD2. This clonotype originated in a female donor with early-stage non-small cell lung cancer. The sequences come from PBMCs, collected at surgery. The CDR3 DNA is TGTGCCAGCAGTCGACTAGCGGAGATCAATGAGCAGTTCTTC. It specifies CASSRLAEINEQFF.